These 4 T cell receptor beta chains originate from one sample sequenced in a study of tumor and adjacent non-tumor tissue in lung cancer. TCRbeta libraries were built with three rounds of nested PCR, modified from ARM-PCR. A single record per CDR3 protein comes from TCRdb applying MiXCR to the multiplex PCR reads. This table has around 75,000 distinct CDR3 sequences, under 70% appearing once. This sample's RNA came from whole unsorted tissue. The normal lung tissue was taken more than 3 cm from the tumor edge. The source material was distant non-tumor lung tissue. Source of these receptors: a woman in her forties or fifties with non-small cell lung cancer.

In the case of this clonotype: An end of the junction does not agree with germline; a read error may underlie this. The chain combines TRBV4-1 with TRBJ1-1; the D is unclear. Germline V gene lookup returns CDR1 MGHRA and CDR2 YSYEKL. The CDR3 has 15 residues. CDR3 DNA: TGCGCCAGCAGCCTAATATGGTTATCTGGCACTGAAGCTTCCTTT. Translation gives CASSLIWLSGTEASF.

As concerns this clonotype: A clone one base away is much larger, so this may be a read error. The genes are TRBV12-3 or TRBV12-4 and TRBJ2-3, with TRBD2 matching 9 bases. This CDR3 has 14 amino acids. V dropped 8 bases and J dropped 4; count of bases not matched to a gene: 7. The CDR3 nucleotides are TGTGCCAGCGCCGGGACTAGCTCCCCAGATACGCAGTATTTT. This gives the protein CASAGTSSPDTQYF.

With regard to this clonotype: This may arise from a read error, as a much more abundant clone is one base away. V is TRBV14 and J is TRBJ1-3; no definite D call. Germline-derived CDR1 and CDR2 are SGHDN and FVKESK. The CDR3 is made up of 11 amino acids. CDR3 in DNA: TGTGTCAGCAGCTATTCAAACACCATATATTTT. It translates to CVSSYSNTIYF.

This clonotype was counted at least ten times. V gene TRBV20-1 combines with J gene TRBJ2-1; D gene ambiguous. This CDR3 is built from 13 residues. Germline CDR1 is DFQATT and CDR2 is SNEGSKA (reference sequence). V was shortened by 0 bases and J by 4 bases, with 7 bases between the two germline ends. This CDR3 reads CSARDPGYNEQFF. As DNA, the CDR3 is TGCAGTGCTAGAGATCCCGGTTACAATGAGCAGTTCTTC.